This T cell receptor beta chain was captured by sequencing in a study of T cell responses to AZD1222 COVID-19 vaccine. Comment on this clone: Its specificity is not known.

Findings of the study overall: Baseline testing showed seropositivity in only a handful of AZD1222 recipients. Regions 160-218 and 743-854 held dominance among vaccine-associated CD4 TCRs, which spanned spike. Clonal diversity was possibly underestimated, and the donors were mostly white British, with more females.

Only in-frame clones appear in the TCRdb table, and some are missing; sequencing was by immunoSEQ multiplex PCR. The data show around 150,000 clones, approximately 91% seen once. The receptor comes from an adult in good health. Sequencing was performed on peripheral blood, taken on day 0 of AZD1222 vaccination.

CDR3: CASRRTGGETQYF. CDR3 sequence (DNA): TGTGCCAGCAGGAGGACAGGGGGGGAGACCCAGTACTTC. The rearrangement joins TRBV28 to TRBJ2-5, with 10 bases aligning to TRBD1. Germline V gives CDR1 MDHEN, CDR2 SYDVKM. After removal of 6 bases from V and 5 bases from J, the junction contained 3 bases not matched to a gene. There are 13 residues in the CDR3.